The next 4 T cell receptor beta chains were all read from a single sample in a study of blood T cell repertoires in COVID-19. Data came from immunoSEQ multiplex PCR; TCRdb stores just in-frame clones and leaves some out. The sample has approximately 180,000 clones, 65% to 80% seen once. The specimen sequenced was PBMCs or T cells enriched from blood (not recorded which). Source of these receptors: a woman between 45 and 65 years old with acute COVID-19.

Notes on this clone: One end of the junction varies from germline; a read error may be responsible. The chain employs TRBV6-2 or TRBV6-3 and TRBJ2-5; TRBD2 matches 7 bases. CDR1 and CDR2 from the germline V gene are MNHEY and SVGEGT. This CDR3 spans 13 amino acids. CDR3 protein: CASRYYSGETQYF. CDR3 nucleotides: TGTGCCAGCAGATACTATAGCGGGGAGACCCAGTACTTC.

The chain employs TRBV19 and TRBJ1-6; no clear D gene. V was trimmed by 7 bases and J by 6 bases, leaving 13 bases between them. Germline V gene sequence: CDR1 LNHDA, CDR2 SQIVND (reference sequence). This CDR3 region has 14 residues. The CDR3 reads CASTNVGVNSPLHF. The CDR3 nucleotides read TGTGCCAGTACCAACGTGGGAGTTAATTCACCCCTCCACTTT.

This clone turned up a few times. This CDR3 reads CASSVNRASTEAFF. The CDR3 nucleotides are TGTGCCAGTAGTGTTAACAGGGCCTCGACTGAAGCTTTCTTT. V usage is TRBV19 and J usage is TRBJ1-1; a possible D gene is TRBD1 (6 bases). The CDR3 sequence is 14 residues long. With 5 bases removed from V and 5 bases from J, the gap between germline ends came to 15 bases. Germline CDR1 is LNHDA and CDR2 is SQIVND (reference sequence).

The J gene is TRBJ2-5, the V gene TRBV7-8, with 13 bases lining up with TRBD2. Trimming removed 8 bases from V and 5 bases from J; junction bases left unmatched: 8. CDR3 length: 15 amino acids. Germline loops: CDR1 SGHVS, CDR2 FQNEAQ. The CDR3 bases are TGTGCCAGCTCAACTAGCGGGGGGGCATGGGAGACCCAGTACTTC. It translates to CASSTSGGAWETQYF.